This T cell receptor beta chain was profiled in a study of T cells in Graves' hyperthyroidism and ophthalmopathy. At the level of the study: Peripheral blood specimens were obtained at initial diagnosis, prior to any treatment.

Each ophthalmopathy patient scored at least 3 on the Clinical Activity Score and at least 4 on NOSPECS grade, with duration under 3 months. Uncontrolled infection, other autoimmune disease, pregnancy or lactation excluded patients. The V gene lost 7 bases and the J gene lost 1 base, with 16 bases spanning the gap. The CDR3 has 16 residues. In germline, CDR1 is MDHEN, CDR2 SYDVKM. RNA transcripts yielded amplified TCR beta CDR3 regions. A set of HTBI primers served as the primers for a first-round RT-PCR of the TCR CDR3. From the multiplex PCR reads, TCRdb called clonotypes with MiXCR, one entry per CDR3 protein. The top ten hold around 28% of the sample, which has around 500,000 distinct CDR3 sequences, 15% to 20% seen once. General observations from the study: Blood also held most thyroid clonotypes expanded beyond 0.001.

This clonotype was recorded at least ten times. Its cognate antigen is unknown. Sequences were obtained from blood. The sequence came from a woman aged 25 to 39 with Graves' ophthalmopathy. V gene TRBV28 combines with J gene TRBJ2-2; D is possibly TRBD1 or TRBD2 (7 bases each). Here the CDR3 reads CASTPPRGGNTGELFF. CDR3 DNA: TGTGCCAGCACCCCTCCCAGGGGGGGGAACACCGGGGAGCTGTTTTTT.